This note documents a single TCR beta chain sequence. What it binds is unknown. PBMC libraries mostly used roughly 480 ng of input genomic DNA, with six replicates per sample. Assay used: immunoSEQ multiplex PCR; TCRdb lists only in-frame clones, some missing. The sample carries about 42,000 clones, 77% recorded once. This CDR3 is built from 16 residues. Germline V CDR1 and CDR2: SGHRS, YFSETQ. The V gene lost 4 bases and the J gene lost 4 bases, with 18 bases spanning the gap. This sample was taken from a study of neoadjuvant anti-PD-1 for oral cavity cancer. General study findings and limits: Higher pretreatment Treg/Th17 ratios tracked higher pretreatment blood clonality.

Time point noted: after neoadjuvant nivolumab, at surgical resection. The source of this sequence is a person aged 40 to 85 with oral cavity squamous cell carcinoma. The J gene is TRBJ1-3, the V gene TRBV5-1; D is ambiguous. The sequences come from PBMCs, collected after nivolumab (anti-PD-1) treatment. The CDR3 loop reads CASSGSGLRAGNTIYF. In DNA form, the CDR3 reads TGCGCCAGCAGCGGAAGCGGGCTAAGAGCGGGAAACACCATATATTTT.